These 3 T cell receptor beta chains originate from one sample sequenced in a study of vaccination and CD4 T cells after COVID-19. Sequenced with the Oncomine TCR Beta short-read assay was DNA taken from cultured CD4+ T cells. TCRdb independently ran MiXCR on the PCR reads; one entry per CDR3 protein. The table lists roughly 18,000 distinct CDR3 sequences, 53% of them singletons. Treatment in this sample: 10-day PBMC culture with coronavirus spike peptide pools or control peptides (ViraFEST assay). Antigens of these TCRs are unknown. The sample was CD4+ T cells from blood, cultured in vitro, taken before SARS-CoV-2 vaccination. Every receptor here comes from a human donor who had recovered from COVID-19.

The chain links TRBV7-6 to TRBJ2-2, with D uncertain. Trimming pared 3 bases from V and 0 bases from J, leaving 2 bases between. This CDR3 is built from 13 residues. The V gene's germline CDR1 is SGHVS and CDR2 FNYEAQ. This chain's CDR3 is CASSFANTGELFF. CDR3 bases: TGTGCCAGCAGCTTCGCGAACACCGGGGAGCTGTTTTTT.

This clonotype occurred a few times. The chain combines TRBV6-1 with TRBJ2-3; D is undetermined. The ends were cut back, 6 bases at V and 4 bases at J, with 11 bases in the middle. CDR3 length: 13 amino acids. The germline V gene has CDR1 MNHNS and CDR2 SASEGT. The chain's CDR3 is CASSPIQADTQYF. In DNA form, the CDR3 reads TGTGCCAGCAGCCCAATTCAAGCAGATACGCAGTATTTT.

This clonotype was picked up a small number of times. In nucleotides, the CDR3 is TGTGCCAGCAGCCCCGCTCGGGGATTCAATTCACCCCTCCACTTT. This encodes CASSPARGFNSPLHF. This chain connects TRBV6-1 to TRBJ1-6; D gene uncertain. This CDR3 has 15 amino acids. Trimming took 6 bases from V and 7 from J, leaving 16 bases between them. Germline values: CDR1 MNHNS, CDR2 SASEGT.